This entry lists 28 T cell receptor beta chains sequenced from one sample in a study of blood T cell repertoires in COVID-19. Only in-frame clones appear in the TCRdb table, and some are missing; sequencing was by immunoSEQ multiplex PCR. The table includes about 74,000 clones, 84% detected once. Sequenced input: peripheral blood. The receptors shown here come from a man aged 45-65 years with active COVID-19.

This sequence joins TRBV30 and TRBJ1-6, with 7 bases lining up with TRBD1. The V segment lost 0 bases and the J segment 7 bases; nucleotides outside the gene matches: 6. CDR3 length equals 15 residues. Germline V gene sequence: CDR1 GTSNPN, CDR2 SVGIG (reference sequence). The CDR3 loop reads CAWSVLGTANSPLHF. The CDR3, as DNA: TGTGCCTGGAGTGTACTGGGGACAGCCAATTCACCCCTCCACTTT. The full variable domain, with the rest looked up from reference TRBV30 and TRBJ1-6, is SQTIHQWPATLVQPVGSPLSLECTVEGTSNPNLYWYRQAAGRGLQLLFYSVGIGQISSEVPQNLSASRPQDRQFILSSKKLLLSDSGFYLCAWSVLGTANSPLHFGNGTRLTVT.

The chain has TRBV25-1 and TRBJ2-5, with 10 bases identical to TRBD2. Germline V gene lookup returns CDR1 MGHDK and CDR2 SYGVNS. This CDR3 is 17 amino acids long. V trimming: 2 bases; J trimming: 4 bases; junction bases outside the gene matches: 10. The CDR3 sequence: CASSEGVAGGVGETQYF. The CDR3 nucleotides read TGTGCCAGCAGTGAAGGGGTAGCGGGAGGAGTTGGAGAGACCCAGTACTTC.

The chain combines TRBV5-1 with TRBJ2-2; D perhaps matches TRBD2 (6 bases). Germline CDR1 SGHRS, CDR2 YFSETQ. The CDR3 has 15 amino acids. V lost 6 bases and J lost 2, with 14 bases in between. The CDR3 DNA sequence: TGCGCCAGCATGAACGGGGGAATAAACACCGGGGAGCTGTTTTTT. It is translated as CASMNGGINTGELFF.

The rearrangement joins TRBV7-2 to TRBJ1-4; 8 bases line up with TRBD1. Trimming cost V 4 bases and J 4 bases; bases outside gene matches: 5. The CDR3 is 15 amino acids. Per germline, CDR1 SGHTA and CDR2 FQGNSA. The CDR3 nucleotides are TGTGCCAGCAGCTCTCAGGGGGCGCATAATGAAAAACTGTTTTTT. Translated: CASSSQGAHNEKLFF.

The chain couples TRBV4-1 to TRBJ1-1; 8 nucleotides line up with TRBD1. J gave up 0 bases and V 3 bases, and 6 bases lay outside the gene matches. The CDR3 is 16 residues long. From germline, CDR1 is MGHRA and CDR2 YSYEKL. In DNA form, the CDR3 reads TGCGCCAGCAGCCATCCCGGGACAGGTTTGAACACTGAAGCTTTCTTT. This translates into CASSHPGTGLNTEAFF.

This rearrangement joins TRBV27 to TRBJ1-6; D is possibly TRBD1 (6 bases). V was pared by 6 bases and J by 0 bases, with 9 bases between. Germline CDR1 MNHEY, CDR2 SMNVEV (reference sequence). There are 15 residues in the CDR3. CDR3 loop: CASRQQGSYNSPLHF. CDR3 nucleotide sequence: TGTGCCAGCAGACAACAGGGCTCCTATAATTCACCCCTCCACTTT.

This chain connects TRBV6-5 to TRBJ1-3, with 8 bases that match TRBD1. Trimming removed 8 bases from V and 4 bases from J; junction bases left unmatched: 7. Germline loops: CDR1 MNHEY, CDR2 SVGAGI. There are 14 residues in the CDR3. CDR3 DNA sequence: TGTGCCAGCTGGGGACAGGTCAGGGGAAACACCATATATTTT. This encodes CASWGQVRGNTIYF.

The rearrangement links TRBV10-3 to TRBJ2-7; TRBD2 is a possible D gene (5 bases). V gave up 3 bases and J gave up 2 bases, with 8 bases separating them. CDR1 ENHRY and CDR2 SYGVKD come from the germline V gene. The CDR3 is 13 amino acids. CDR3: CAISDGGPYEQYF. The CDR3 DNA sequence: TGTGCCATCAGTGATGGAGGACCCTACGAGCAGTACTTC.

The chain uses TRBV7-9 and TRBJ1-1; D is perhaps TRBD1 (5 bases). This CDR3 has 13 residues. Per the germline V gene, CDR1 is SEHNR and CDR2 is FQNEAQ (reference sequence). The germline V and J ends were trimmed by 5 bases and 5 bases, with 12 bases remaining between them. The CDR3 bases are TGTGCCAGCAGCCTTAAAGGGGAAACTGAAGCTTTCTTT. Protein product: CASSLKGETEAFF.

CDR3 bases: TGCGCCAGCAGCCCCTCGAGTGAATCGGGAGGAGCTTTCTTT. It encodes CASSPSSESGGAFF. This chain links TRBV5-1 with TRBJ1-1; D unresolved. CDR3 size: 14 residues. Trimming removed 4 bases from V and 10 bases from J, with 20 bases in between. CDR1 is SGHRS and CDR2 is YFSETQ in the germline V gene.

The rearrangement joins TRBV19 to TRBJ1-6; 7 bases are shared with TRBD1. With 4 bases clipped from V and 0 bases from J, the junction kept 6 bases outside the gene matches. The CDR3 extends over 17 amino acids. Germline CDR1 LNHDA, CDR2 SQIVND (reference sequence). This CDR3 reads CASSTPWDSSYNSPLHF. CDR3 in DNA: TGTGCCAGTAGTACTCCGTGGGACAGCTCCTATAATTCACCCCTCCACTTT.

The rearrangement links TRBV19 to TRBJ2-6; TRBD1 matches at 9 bases. The germline CDR1 and CDR2 sequences are LNHDA and SQIVND (reference sequence). CDR3 length: 15 residues. V was clipped by 7 bases and J by 4 bases; unmatched bases: 5. The CDR3 region is CASTSQGAGANVLTF. The CDR3 DNA is TGTGCCAGTACCTCACAGGGGGCAGGGGCCAACGTCCTGACTTTC.

This chain connects TRBV5-1 to TRBJ2-6; D gene unclear. The CDR3 extends over 14 amino acids. V was pared by 5 bases and J by 0 bases, with 6 bases between. Germline V lookup: CDR1 SGHRS, CDR2 YFSETQ. The CDR3, as DNA: TGCGCCAGCAGGGCCAGCTCTGGGGCCAACGTCCTGACTTTC. Translating gives CASRASSGANVLTF. Based on the CDR3 plus reference TRBV5-1 and TRBJ2-6, the full variable domain is KAGVTQTPRYLIKTRGQQVTLSCSPISGHRSVSWYQQTPGQGLQFLFEYFSETQRNKGNFPGRFSGRQFSNSRSEMNVSTLELGDSALYLCASRASSGANVLTFGAGSRLTVL.

The chain couples TRBV5-1 to TRBJ2-3, with 16 nucleotides matching TRBD2. The CDR3 loop spans 15 amino acids. The V gene end was trimmed by 3 bases and the J gene end by 9 bases; junction bases not matched to a gene: 4. Germline-derived CDR1 and CDR2 are SGHRS and YFSETQ. The CDR3 DNA follows: TGCGCCAGCAGCTCGGGACTAGCGGGAGGGCCGACGCAGTATTTT. Translating gives CASSSGLAGGPTQYF.

The chain combines TRBV2 with TRBJ2-3; D ambiguous. The CDR3 sequence is 11 residues long. Germline CDR1 is SNHLY and CDR2 is FYNNEI. The germline V and J ends were trimmed by 5 bases and 11 bases, with 11 bases remaining between them. The CDR3 nucleotides are TGTGCCAGCAGTCCCCAGGAAGAGCAGTATTTT. This sequence encodes CASSPQEEQYF.

CDR3 in DNA: TGCGCCAGCAGCCAAGCCGGGGGTACGACCTCCTACAATGAGCAGTTCTTC. It translates to CASSQAGGTTSYNEQFF. This chain links TRBV4-3 with TRBJ2-1; TRBD2 might be the D (6 bases). The CDR3 spans 17 residues. Germline lookup yields CDR1 LGHNA and CDR2 YSLEER. Between the trimmed V and J ends, which lost 1 base and 0 bases, there was a span of 13 bases.

The rearrangement uses TRBV19 and TRBJ2-7, with 8 nucleotides matching TRBD1. Germline-derived CDR1 and CDR2 are LNHDA and SQIVND (reference sequence). The ends lost 5 bases at V and 5 bases at J; junction bases unmatched: 8. This CDR3 is 14 amino acids long. CDR3 in amino acids: CASSDRGKTHEQYF. The CDR3 DNA sequence: TGTGCCAGTAGTGACAGGGGAAAAACGCACGAGCAGTACTTC.

The V call is TRBV7-9, the J call TRBJ2-1; 12 nucleotides match TRBD1. The CDR3 contains 15 residues. Germline loops: CDR1 SEHNR, CDR2 FQNEAQ (reference sequence). V lost 5 bases, J lost 6 bases, and 5 bases stayed unmatched. The CDR3 loop is CASSPGQGAVNEQFF. Here the CDR3 DNA reads TGTGCCAGCAGCCCGGGACAGGGGGCCGTCAATGAGCAGTTCTTC. Using reference TRBV7-9 and TRBJ2-1 for the parts outside the CDR3, the full variable domain is DTGVSQNPRHKITKRGQNVTFRCDPISEHNRLYWYRQTLGQGPEFLTYFQNEAQLEKSRLLSDRFSAERPKGSFSTLEIQRTEQGDSAMYLCASSPGQGAVNEQFFGPGTRLTVL.

The rearrangement uses TRBV4-1 and TRBJ1-1; 7 nucleotides match TRBD1. The length of the CDR3 is 14 residues. In germline, CDR1 is MGHRA, CDR2 YSYEKL. The V and J ends lost 4 bases and 6 bases, in that order; junction bases with no gene match: 8. This chain's CDR3 is CASSRGQGVAEAFF. The CDR3 nucleotides read TGCGCCAGCAGCCGGGGCCAGGGGGTAGCTGAAGCTTTCTTT.

CDR3 in amino acids: CASSIAGTSGGPDYNEQFF. The CDR3 nucleotides are TGTGCCAGCAGTATCGCCGGGACTAGCGGGGGACCCGACTACAATGAGCAGTTCTTC. The V and J genes are TRBV11-2 and TRBJ2-1, with 14 nucleotides matching TRBD2. V lost 6 bases to trimming and J lost 3 bases; unmatched junction nucleotides: 13. This CDR3 spans 19 amino acids. Germline V lookup: CDR1 SGHAT, CDR2 FQNNGV. The variable domain in full, with the rest retrieved from reference TRBV11-2 and TRBJ2-1, is EAGVAQSPRYKIIEKRQSVAFWCNPISGHATLYWYQQILGQGPKLLIQFQNNGVVDDSQLPKDRFSAERLKGVDSTLKIQPAKLEDSAVYLCASSIAGTSGGPDYNEQFFGPGTRLTVL.

This clone occurred a few times. The J gene is TRBJ2-7, the V gene TRBV11-2, with 12 bases that match TRBD1. CDR1 is SGHAT and CDR2 is FQNNGV in the germline V gene. The junction had 6 bases not matched to a gene; V was cut back by 0 bases and J by 3 bases. This CDR3 has 17 amino acids. The CDR3 sequence: CASSLDLGDRGLYEQYF. The DNA of the CDR3 is TGTGCCAGCAGCTTAGATTTAGGGGACAGGGGGCTCTACGAGCAGTACTTC.

This clone has only a few counts. The V call is TRBV7-2, the J call TRBJ2-7; perhaps TRBD1 as D (5 bases). Looked up from germline, CDR1 is SGHTA and CDR2 is FQGNSA. The CDR3 is made up of 11 amino acids. The germline V and J ends were trimmed by 3 bases and 12 bases, with 12 bases remaining between them. In DNA, the CDR3 is TGTGCCAGCAGCTTGGGGCTTCGACCGTACTTC. This sequence encodes CASSLGLRPYF.

The V and J genes are TRBV10-3 and TRBJ1-5, with 10 bases matching TRBD1. The CDR3 is 18 residues long. J gave up 2 bases and V 1 base, and 8 bases lay outside the gene matches. Germline-derived CDR1 and CDR2 are ENHRY and SYGVKD. Here the CDR3 DNA reads TGTGCCATCAGTGAGTTCGGACAGGGGGTGGAAGGCAATCAGCCCCAGCATTTT. The encoded protein is CAISEFGQGVEGNQPQHF.

The V gene is TRBV29-1, the J gene TRBJ1-2; TRBD1 is a possible D gene (5 bases). This CDR3 has 12 amino acids. Germline loops: CDR1 SQVTM, CDR2 ANQGSEA. Trimming took off 2 bases at V and 8 bases at J, with 12 bases between the two ends. The CDR3 coding sequence is TGCAGCGTTGAATACGAGGGGAGGGGCTACACCTTC. This encodes CSVEYEGRGYTF.

This clone was seen a handful of times. The CDR3 loop reads CASSEYQGNSGANVLTF. For the CDR3, the DNA is TGTGCCAGCAGTGAATATCAGGGAAACTCTGGGGCCAACGTCCTGACTTTC. This sequence joins TRBV25-1 and TRBJ2-6, with D tentatively TRBD1 (5 bases). The CDR3 totals 17 residues. Germline-derived CDR1 and CDR2 are MGHDK and SYGVNS. V lost 0 bases and J 0 bases, leaving 9 bases between the germline ends.

There are a few counts of this clone. J is TRBJ1-3 and V is TRBV4-1; weak D call: TRBD1 (5 bases). The V and J ends lost 4 bases and 4 bases respectively, with 17 bases between them. The CDR3 runs 16 residues. Germline values: CDR1 MGHRA, CDR2 YSYEKL. The CDR3: CASSPPTKTEGNTIYF. In DNA, the CDR3 is TGCGCCAGCAGCCCCCCGACCAAGACAGAAGGAAACACCATATATTTT.

The rearrangement links TRBV5-5 to TRBJ2-7, with 12 bases matching TRBD1. The CDR3 contains 15 residues. V shed 5 bases and J 6 bases; nucleotides not matched to a gene: 9. CDR1 is SGHKS, CDR2 YYEKEE, per germline (reference sequence). The CDR3 coding sequence is TGTGCCAGCAGACAACCCGGGACAGGGGGCTCCGAGCAGTACTTC. This sequence encodes CASRQPGTGGSEQYF.

This chain joins TRBV7-9 and TRBJ2-7; 14 nucleotides line up with TRBD2. The trim removed 3 bases at V and 0 bases at J, leaving 1 base unmatched. CDR1 is SEHNR, CDR2 FQNEAQ, per germline (reference sequence). The CDR3 covers 16 residues. The CDR3 protein is CASSFGTSGSSYEQYF. The CDR3 DNA reads as TGTGCCAGCAGCTTCGGGACTAGCGGGAGCTCCTACGAGCAGTACTTC.